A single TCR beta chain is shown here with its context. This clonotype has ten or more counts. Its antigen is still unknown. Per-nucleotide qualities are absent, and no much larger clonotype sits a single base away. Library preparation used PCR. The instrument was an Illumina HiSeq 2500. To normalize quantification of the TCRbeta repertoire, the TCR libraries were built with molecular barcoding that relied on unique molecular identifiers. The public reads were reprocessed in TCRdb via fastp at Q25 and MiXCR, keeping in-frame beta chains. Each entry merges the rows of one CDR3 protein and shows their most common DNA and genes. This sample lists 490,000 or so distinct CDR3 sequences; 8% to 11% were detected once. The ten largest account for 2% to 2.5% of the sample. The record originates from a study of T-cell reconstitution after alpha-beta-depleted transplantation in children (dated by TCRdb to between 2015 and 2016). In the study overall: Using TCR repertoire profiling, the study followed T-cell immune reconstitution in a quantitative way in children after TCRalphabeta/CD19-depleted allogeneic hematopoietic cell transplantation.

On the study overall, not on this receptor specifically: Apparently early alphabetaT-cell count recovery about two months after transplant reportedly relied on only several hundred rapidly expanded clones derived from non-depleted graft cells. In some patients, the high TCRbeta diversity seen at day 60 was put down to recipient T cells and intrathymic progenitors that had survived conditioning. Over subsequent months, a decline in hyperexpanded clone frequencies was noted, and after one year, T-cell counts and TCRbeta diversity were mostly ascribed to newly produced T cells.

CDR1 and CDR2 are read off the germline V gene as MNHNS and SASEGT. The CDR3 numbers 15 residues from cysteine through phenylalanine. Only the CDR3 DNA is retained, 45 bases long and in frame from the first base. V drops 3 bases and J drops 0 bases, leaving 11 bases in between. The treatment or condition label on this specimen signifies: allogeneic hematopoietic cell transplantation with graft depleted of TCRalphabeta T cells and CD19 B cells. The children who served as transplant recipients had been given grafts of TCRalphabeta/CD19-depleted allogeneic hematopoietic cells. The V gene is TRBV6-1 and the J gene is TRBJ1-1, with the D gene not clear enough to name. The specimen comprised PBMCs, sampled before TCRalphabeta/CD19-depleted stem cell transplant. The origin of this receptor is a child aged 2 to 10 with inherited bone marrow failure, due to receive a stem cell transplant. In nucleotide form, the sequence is TGTGCCAGCAGTGATTTTGGCAGTTTGAACACTGAAGCTTTCTTT. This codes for CASSDFGSLNTEAFF.